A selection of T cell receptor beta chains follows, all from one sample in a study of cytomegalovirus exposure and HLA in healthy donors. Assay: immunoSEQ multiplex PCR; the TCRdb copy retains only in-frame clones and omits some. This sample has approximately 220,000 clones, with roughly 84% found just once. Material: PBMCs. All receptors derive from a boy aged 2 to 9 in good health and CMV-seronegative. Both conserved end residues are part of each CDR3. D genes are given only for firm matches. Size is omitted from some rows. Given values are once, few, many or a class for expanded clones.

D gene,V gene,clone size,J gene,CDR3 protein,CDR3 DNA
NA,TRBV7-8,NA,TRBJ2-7,CASSRRQAQQYF,TGTGCCAGCAGTAGAAGACAGGCCCAGCAGTACTTC
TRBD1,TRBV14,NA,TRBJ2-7,CASSQESQGYYEQYF,TGTGCCAGCAGCCAAGAGTCACAGGGGTACTACGAGCAGTACTTC
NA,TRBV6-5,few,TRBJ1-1,CASSYGQLNTEAFF,TGTGCCAGCAGTTACGGTCAGTTGAACACTGAAGCTTTCTTT
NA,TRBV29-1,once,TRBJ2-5,CSVRAQETQYF,TGCAGCGTGAGGGCACAAGAGACCCAGTACTTC
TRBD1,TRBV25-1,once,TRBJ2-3,CASRGQNTDTQYF,TGTGCCAGCAGGGGACAGAACACAGATACGCAGTATTTT
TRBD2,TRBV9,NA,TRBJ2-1,CASSTRALLTSGSTEQFF,TGTGCCAGCAGCACCCGAGCCTTGTTGACTAGCGGGAGCACTGAGCAGTTCTTC
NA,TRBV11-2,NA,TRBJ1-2,CASSLSGANYGYTF,TGTGCCAGCAGCTTATCAGGCGCCAACTATGGCTACACCTTC
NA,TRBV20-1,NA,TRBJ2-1,CSAREGGEQFF,TGCAGTGCTAGAGAGGGGGGTGAGCAGTTCTTC
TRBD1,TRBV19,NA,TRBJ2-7,CASADRGGEQYF,TGTGCCAGTGCTGACAGGGGTGGAGAGCAGTACTTC
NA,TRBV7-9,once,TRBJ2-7,CASSTKWHEQYF,TGTGCCAGCAGCACAAAATGGCACGAGCAGTACTTC
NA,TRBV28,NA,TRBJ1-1,CASSFTRGHTEAFF,TGTGCCAGCAGTTTCACAAGGGGCCACACTGAAGCTTTCTTT
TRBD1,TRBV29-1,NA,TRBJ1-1,CSAYRGRVMVKDTEAFF,TGCAGCGCCTACAGGGGGCGGGTCATGGTGAAGGACACTGAAGCTTTCTTT
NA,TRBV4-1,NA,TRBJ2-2,CASSQEGQGFTGELFF,TGCGCCAGCAGCCAAGAAGGGCAGGGATTCACCGGGGAGCTGTTTTTT
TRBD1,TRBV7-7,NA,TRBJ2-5,CASSSSGGSQETQYF,TGTGCTAGCAGCTCCTCAGGGGGTTCCCAAGAGACCCAGTACTTC
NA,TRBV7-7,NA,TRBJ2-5,CASSLDRTSNQETQYF,TGTGCTAGCAGCTTGGACCGGACATCCAATCAGGAGACCCAGTACTTC
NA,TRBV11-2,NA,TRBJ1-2,CASSPRHRALNYGYTF,TGTGCCAGCAGCCCCCGACACCGCGCCCTTAACTATGGCTACACCTTC
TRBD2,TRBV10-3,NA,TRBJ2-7,CAISVLAGVGDEQYF,TGTGCCATCAGTGTTCTAGCGGGAGTAGGAGACGAGCAGTACTTC
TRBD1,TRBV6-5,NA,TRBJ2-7,CASSPGQDVGEYF,TGTGCCAGCAGCCCCGGACAGGATGTCGGGGAGTACTTC
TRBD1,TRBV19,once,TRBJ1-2,CASSSGTDIYGYTF,TGTGCCAGTAGTAGTGGGACAGATATCTATGGCTACACCTTC
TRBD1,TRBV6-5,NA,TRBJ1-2,CATTPDRVIGGYTF,TGTGCCACCACCCCGGACAGGGTGATCGGTGGCTACACCTTC
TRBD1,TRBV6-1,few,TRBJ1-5,CASSLDRAGNQPQHF,TGTGCCAGCAGCCTCGACAGGGCTGGCAATCAGCCCCAGCATTTT
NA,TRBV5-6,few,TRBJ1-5,CASSSQTGPQHF,TGTGCCAGCAGCTCGCAGACAGGGCCCCAGCATTTT
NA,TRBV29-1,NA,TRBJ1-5,CSVATGYSNQPQHF,TGCAGCGTGGCCACAGGTTATAGCAATCAGCCCCAGCATTTT
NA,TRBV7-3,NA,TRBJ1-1,CASSLLGGSETEAFF,TGTGCCAGCAGCTTATTGGGGGGTTCGGAAACTGAAGCTTTCTTT
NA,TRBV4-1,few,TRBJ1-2,CASSQMTDRNYGYTF,TGCGCCAGCAGCCAGATGACAGATAGAAACTATGGCTACACCTTC
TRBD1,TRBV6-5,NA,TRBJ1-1,CASRSTGVNTEAFF,TGTGCCAGCAGGTCGACAGGGGTGAACACTGAAGCTTTCTTT
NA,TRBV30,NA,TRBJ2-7,CAWGKGVGYEQYF,TGTGCCTGGGGGAAGGGGGTAGGCTACGAGCAGTACTTC
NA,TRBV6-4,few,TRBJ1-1,CASSDSSGANAEAFF,TGTGCCAGCAGTGACAGTTCGGGAGCGAACGCTGAAGCTTTCTTT
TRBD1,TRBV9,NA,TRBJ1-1,CASSIQQGLNTEAFF,TGTGCCAGCAGCATCCAACAGGGGTTGAACACTGAAGCTTTCTTT
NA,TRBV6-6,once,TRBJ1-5,CASSDRFDQPQHF,TGTGCCAGCAGCGACAGGTTCGATCAGCCCCAGCATTTT